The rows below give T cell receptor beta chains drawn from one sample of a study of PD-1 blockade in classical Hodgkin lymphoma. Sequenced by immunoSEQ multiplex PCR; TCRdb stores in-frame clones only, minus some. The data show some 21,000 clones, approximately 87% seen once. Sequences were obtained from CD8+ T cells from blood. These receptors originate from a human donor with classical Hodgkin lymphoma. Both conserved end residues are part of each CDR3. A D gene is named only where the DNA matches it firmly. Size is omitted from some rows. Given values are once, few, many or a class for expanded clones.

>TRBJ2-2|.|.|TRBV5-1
TGCGCCAGCAGCTCCATGGCAGGGGAGAACACCGGGGAGCTGTTTTTT
CASSSMAGENTGELFF
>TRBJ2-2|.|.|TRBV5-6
TGTGCCAGCAGCCATAAGTCTGGGAGAAGTACCGGGGAGCTGTTTTTT
CASSHKSGRSTGELFF
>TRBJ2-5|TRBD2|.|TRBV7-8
TGTGCCAGCAGCTGGAGGGCGGGGGGTTCGTACCAAGAGACCCAGTACTTC
CASSWRAGGSYQETQYF
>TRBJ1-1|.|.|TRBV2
TGTGCCAGCAGTTCTCGCCCGGGCGGGGCTTTCTTT
CASSSRPGGAFF
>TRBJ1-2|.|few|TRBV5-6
TGTGCCAGCAGCTTGACGGGGGGCGGCTACACCTTC
CASSLTGGGYTF
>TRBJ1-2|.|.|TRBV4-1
TGCGCCAGCAGCCTAAGAGACGATGTAGCTAACTATGGCTACACCTTC
CASSLRDDVANYGYTF
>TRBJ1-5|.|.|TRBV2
TGTGCCAGCAGTGAGACAGGTCCCGGGGAGCCCCAGCATTTT
CASSETGPGEPQHF
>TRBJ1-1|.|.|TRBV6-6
TGTGCCAGCAGACCCGAGGGGACCACTGAAGCTTTCTTT
CASRPEGTTEAFF
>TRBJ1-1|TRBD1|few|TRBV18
TGTGCCAGCTCACCGACAGGGATAACGACTGAAGCTTTCTTT
CASSPTGITTEAFF
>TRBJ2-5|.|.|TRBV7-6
TGTGCCAGTCAGGAAGGGCCTGGTCAAACCCAGTACTTC
CASQEGPGQTQYF
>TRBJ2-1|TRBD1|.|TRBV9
TGTGCCAGCAGCGCCCTACAGGGGGCCACCGCTGAGCAGTTCTTC
CASSALQGATAEQFF
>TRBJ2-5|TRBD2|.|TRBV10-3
TGTGCCATCAGTTCATCGACTAGCGGGGGCCCCTTACAAGAGACCCAGTACTTC
CAISSSTSGGPLQETQYF
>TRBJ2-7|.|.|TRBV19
TGTGCCAGTAGTATCTTCGGCAGGGGCGAGCAGTACTTC
CASSIFGRGEQYF
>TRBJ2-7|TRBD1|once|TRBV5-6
TGTGCCAGCAGCTTGGGACAGGGGGACTACGAGCAGTACTTC
CASSLGQGDYEQYF
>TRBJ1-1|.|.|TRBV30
TGTGCCTGGAGTGTAAAAGGGGCAAACACTGAAGCTTTCTTT
CAWSVKGANTEAFF
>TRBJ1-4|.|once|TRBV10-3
TGTGCCATCAGTGGAACTTGGGGGGGAAAACTGTTTTTT
CAISGTWGGKLFF
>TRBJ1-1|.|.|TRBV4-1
TGCGCCAGCAGCCAAGGGGGGAAACCTGAAGCTTTCTTT
CASSQGGKPEAFF
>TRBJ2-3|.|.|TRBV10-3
TGTGCCATCAGTGAAGGACGGGGGAAAGATACGCAGTATTTT
CAISEGRGKDTQYF
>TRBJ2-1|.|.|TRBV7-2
TGTGCTTCTAGGGGGGCCAATGAGCAGTTCTTC
CASRGANEQFF
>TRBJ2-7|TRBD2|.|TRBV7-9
TGTGCCAGCAGCTTATCGGGAGGCACCTACGAGCAGTACTTC
CASSLSGGTYEQYF
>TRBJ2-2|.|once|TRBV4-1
TGCGCCAGCAGCCAAGATTCGCATACAGGGGAGGGCGGGGAGCTGTTTTTT
CASSQDSHTGEGGELFF
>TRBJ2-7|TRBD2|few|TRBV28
TGTGCCAGCAGTTTAGACCTTAGCGGGATTGCCCACGAGCAGTACTTC
CASSLDLSGIAHEQYF
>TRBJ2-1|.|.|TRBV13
TGTGCCAGCAGCAACCCGGACGGGGAGCAGTTCTTC
CASSNPDGEQFF
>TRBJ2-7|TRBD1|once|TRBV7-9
TGTGCCAGCCTACCGACAGGGCCCTACGAGCAGTACTTC
CASLPTGPYEQYF
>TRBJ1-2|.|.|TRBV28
TGTGCCAGCAGTTTACCCACAGGGATATGGTATGGCTACACCTTC
CASSLPTGIWYGYTF
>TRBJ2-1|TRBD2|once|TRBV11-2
TGTGCCAGCAGCTTGGGTGCGGGGGGGCTGAAGAATGAGCAGTTCTTC
CASSLGAGGLKNEQFF
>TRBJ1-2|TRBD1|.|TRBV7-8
TGTGCCAGCAGCGAAGGGACAGGGGTCCGTTCTAACTATGGCTACACCTTC
CASSEGTGVRSNYGYTF
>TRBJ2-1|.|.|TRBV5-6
TGTGCCAGCTCCGGAGGGACAGCCCTAGAGCAGTTCTTC
CASSGGTALEQFF
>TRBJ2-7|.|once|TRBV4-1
TGCGCCAGCACCCGGTCAGCCTCTACCTACGAGCAGTACTTC
CASTRSASTYEQYF
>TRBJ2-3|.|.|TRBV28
TGTGCCAGCAGGCCAAGTTCGGGTACGCAGTATTTT
CASRPSSGTQYF
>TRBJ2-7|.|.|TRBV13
TGTGCCAGCAGCTTAGATCACCTCTCCTACGAGCAGTACTTC
CASSLDHLSYEQYF
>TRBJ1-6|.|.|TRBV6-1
TGTGCCAGCCAAGGGTCCCCGGAGGGTTCACCCCTCCACTTT
CASQGSPEGSPLHF
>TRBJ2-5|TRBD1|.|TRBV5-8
TGTGCCAGCAGCGTACGGACAGGGGGAACCGGGGCGGAGGTAGAGACCCAGTACTTC
CASSVRTGGTGAEVETQYF
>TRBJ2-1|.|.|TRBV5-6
TGTGCCAGCAGCTTAGAACCGGGGCCACAGAATGAGCAGTTCTTC
CASSLEPGPQNEQFF
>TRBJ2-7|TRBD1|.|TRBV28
TGTGCCAGCGAGGCCACAGGGGTCCCCTACGAGCAGTACTTC
CASEATGVPYEQYF
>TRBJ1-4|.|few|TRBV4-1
TGCGCCAGCAGCCAAGATACCAGAATAGAACTGTTTTTT
CASSQDTRIELFF
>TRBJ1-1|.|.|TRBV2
TGTGCCAGCAGAGAGGGGCAGGGAGGTGTCACTGAAGCTTTCTTT
CASREGQGGVTEAFF
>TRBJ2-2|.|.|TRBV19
TGTGCCAGTAGATCTCGACAGGTGACCGGGGAGCTGTTTTTT
CASRSRQVTGELFF
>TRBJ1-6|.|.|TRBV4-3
TGCGCCAGCAGCCAAGAGGGGAATTCACCCCTCCACTTT
CASSQEGNSPLHF
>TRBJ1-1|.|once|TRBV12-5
TGTGCTAGTGGTTTGGTACTTTCAACCCCGGACGGGAAGGGGAGAACTGAAGCTTTCTTT
CASGLVLSTPDGKGRTEAFF
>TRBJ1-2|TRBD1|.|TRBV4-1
TGCGCCAGCAGCCAACCCACCCTGGGACAGAAGTATGGCTACACCTTC
CASSQPTLGQKYGYTF
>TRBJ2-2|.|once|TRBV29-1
TGCAGCGTTGTTGAGGGCGGGCCAGGGGCCGGGGAGCTGTTTTTT
CSVVEGGPGAGELFF
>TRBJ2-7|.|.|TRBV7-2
TGTGCCAGCAGCTTAGAACGCGCCTACGAGCAGTACTTC
CASSLERAYEQYF
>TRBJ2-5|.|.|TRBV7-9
TGTGCCAGCATGCGGACAGACGAAGAGACCCAGTACTTC
CASMRTDEETQYF
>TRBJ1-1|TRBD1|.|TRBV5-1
TGCGCCAGCACCGGGGTCGGACAGGGGGCTGATGAAGCTTTCTTT
CASTGVGQGADEAFF
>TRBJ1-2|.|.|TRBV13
TGTGCCAGCAGCGGAGTAGAGTACTATGGCTACACCTTC
CASSGVEYYGYTF
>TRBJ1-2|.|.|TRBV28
TGTGCCAGCAGTTTTACATTTTCACGGGCTAAAGAAGGCTACACCTTC
CASSFTFSRAKEGYTF
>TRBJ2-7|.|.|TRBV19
TGTGCCAGTAGTATCAGCAGTCCAAACGAGCAGTACTTC
CASSISSPNEQYF